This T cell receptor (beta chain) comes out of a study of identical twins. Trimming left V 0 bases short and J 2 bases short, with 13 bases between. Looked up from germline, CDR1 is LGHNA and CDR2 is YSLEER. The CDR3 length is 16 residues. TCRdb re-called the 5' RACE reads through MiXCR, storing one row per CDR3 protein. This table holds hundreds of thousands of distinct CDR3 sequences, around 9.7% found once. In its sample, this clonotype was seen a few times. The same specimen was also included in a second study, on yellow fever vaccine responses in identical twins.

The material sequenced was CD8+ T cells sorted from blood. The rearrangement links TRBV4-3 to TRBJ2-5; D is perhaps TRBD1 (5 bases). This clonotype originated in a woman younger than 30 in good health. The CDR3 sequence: CASSQEYGARQETQYF. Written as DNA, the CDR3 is TGCGCCAGCAGCCAAGAATATGGGGCTCGGCAAGAGACCCAGTACTTC.